This T cell receptor (beta chain) was obtained from a study of blood T cell repertoires in COVID-19 (dated by TCRdb to 2019 to 2021). Regarding the complete study: Collaborator samples came from the United States, Italy and Spain and covered acute and convalescent phases of COVID-19. The prospective study material was composed of cDNA or gDNA derived from T cells, B-cell-depleted T cells, or PBMCs. Subjects who had been exposed to COVID-19, were actively infected with it, or had recovered from it provided the deeply sampled blood TCRbeta repertoires that made up the dataset. A freely available public database, intended as a resource for researchers studying the immune response to SARS-CoV-2, is where the repertoires were released. The samples were drawn from two sources: the first 160 participants of the ongoing ImmuneRACE study, and 1,000 to 1,500 subjects contributed by 6 global collaborators. The sample metadata nearly always contained a de-identified subject ID, COVID-19 status, age in years and sex. Where HLA class I and class II types were available, the types were taken from metadata supplied by the sample provider, not from assay-based typing.

The research as a whole found: How much clinical and demographic metadata was included differed by source and by participant, and the metadata was provided uncurated.

TCRbeta CDR3 regions were amplified from genomic DNA using the immunoSEQ Assay, a bias-controlled multiplex PCR. As for how the authors treated the data: Within the assay, amplification of reference gene primers was used to estimate how many nucleated cells each sample contained. Sequence reads were collapsed and filtered to measure the absolute abundance of every unique TCRbeta CDR3 rearrangement. For each sample, productive Simpson clonality was calculated as the square root of Simpson's diversity index across productive rearrangements. TCRdb mirrors the immuneACCESS table, restricted to in-frame sequences. Some clones are absent from its copies; in checked studies, under half trace to an unresolved V gene, and the reason for the others is unknown. For V, J and clone size, that table is used; D and trimming come from the DNA. Counted in this sample were approximately 300,000 clones; approximately 91% of them appeared once. The ten largest clones capture over 4% of the sample.

Comment on this clone: It has no known antigen specificity. No much larger clone is present one base from it, and per-base qualities are unavailable.

Participants in the prospective study were aged about 18 to 95 years, lived in more than 20 United States geographic areas, and enrolled through a virtual design. To assign participants to cohorts, the prospective study relied on clinical history that participants themselves reported in a screening survey and a study questionnaire. For ImmuneRACE Cohort 3, a participant was defined as recovered based on two consecutive negative NP/OP PCR tests, clearance by a healthcare professional, or resolution of symptoms. In the prospective study, mobile phlebotomists collected whole blood, serum and a nasopharyngeal or oropharyngeal swab from each participant. Prospective study participants could optionally give additional blood draws and questionnaires over a roughly two-month period. Before DNA extraction, prospective study blood samples were shipped either frozen or at room temperature. Reading from cysteine to phenylalanine, the CDR3 counts 17 amino acids. Only the CDR3 part of the read is kept: 51 bases, read in frame from the first base. CDR1 and CDR2, looked up from the germline V gene (reference sequence), are SEHNR and FQNEAQ. Trimming accounts for 5 bases at V and 7 bases at J, while the number of junction bases matched to no gene is 18.

The chain uses TRBV7-9 and TRBJ2-5; TRBD2 agrees with 8 junctional bases. What was sequenced was PBMCs or T cells enriched from blood (not recorded which). This TCR was sampled from a man aged 55 to 70 who had recovered from COVID-19. The CDR3 is CASSPDEKSGRWATQYF. Here is the DNA: TGTGCCAGCAGCCCCGATGAGAAGAGCGGGAGATGGGCGACCCAGTACTTC.